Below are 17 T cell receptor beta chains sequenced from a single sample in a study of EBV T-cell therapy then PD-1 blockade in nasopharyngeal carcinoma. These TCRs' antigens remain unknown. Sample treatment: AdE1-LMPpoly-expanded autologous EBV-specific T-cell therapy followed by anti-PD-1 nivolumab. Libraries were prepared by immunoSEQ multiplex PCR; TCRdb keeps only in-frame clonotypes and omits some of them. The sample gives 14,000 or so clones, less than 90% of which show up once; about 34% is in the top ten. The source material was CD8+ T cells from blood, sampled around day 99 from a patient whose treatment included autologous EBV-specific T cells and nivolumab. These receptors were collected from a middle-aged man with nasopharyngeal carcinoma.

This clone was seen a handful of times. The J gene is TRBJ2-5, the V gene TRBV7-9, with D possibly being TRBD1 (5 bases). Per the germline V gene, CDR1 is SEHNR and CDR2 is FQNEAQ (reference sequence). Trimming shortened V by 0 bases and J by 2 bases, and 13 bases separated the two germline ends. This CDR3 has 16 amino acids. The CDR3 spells CASSLARQKTQETQYF. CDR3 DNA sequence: TGTGCCAGCAGCTTAGCCCGACAGAAAACTCAAGAGACCCAGTACTTC.

In DNA form, the CDR3 reads TGTGCCAGCAGCCAGGGACAGGGGTTGGGGTACGAGCAGTACTTC. Translation gives CASSQGQGLGYEQYF. The chain is built from TRBV3-1 (or the pseudogene TRBV3-2) and TRBJ2-7; 10 bases line up with TRBD1. Germline V CDR1 and CDR2: LGHDT, YNNKEL (reference sequence). J lost 4 bases, V lost 3 bases, and 6 bases had no gene match. This CDR3 region has 15 residues.

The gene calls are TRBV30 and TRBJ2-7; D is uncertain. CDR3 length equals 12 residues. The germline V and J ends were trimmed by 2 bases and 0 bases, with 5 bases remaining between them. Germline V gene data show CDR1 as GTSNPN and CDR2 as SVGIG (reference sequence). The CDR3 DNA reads TGTGCCTGGAGTTACAGCTCCTACGAGCAGTACTTC. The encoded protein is CAWSYSSYEQYF. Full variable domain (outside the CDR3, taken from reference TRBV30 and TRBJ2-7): SQTIHQWPATLVQPVGSPLSLECTVEGTSNPNLYWYRQAAGRGLQLLFYSVGIGQISSEVPQNLSASRPQDRQFILSSKKLLLSDSGFYLCAWSYSSYEQYFGPGTRLTVT.

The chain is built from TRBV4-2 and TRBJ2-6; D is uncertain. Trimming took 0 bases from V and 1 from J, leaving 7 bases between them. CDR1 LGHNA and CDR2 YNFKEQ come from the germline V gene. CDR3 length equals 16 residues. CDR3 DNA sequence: TGTGCCAGCAGCCAAGATCCCGATTCTGGGGCCAACGTCCTGACTTTC. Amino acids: CASSQDPDSGANVLTF.

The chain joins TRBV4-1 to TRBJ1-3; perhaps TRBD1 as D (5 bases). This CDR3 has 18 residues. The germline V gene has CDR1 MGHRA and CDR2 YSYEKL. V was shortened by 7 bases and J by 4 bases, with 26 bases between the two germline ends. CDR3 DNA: TGCGCCAGCACCGCACATTCCCGGGGCCCCCTATCCGGAAACACCATATATTTT. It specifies CASTAHSRGPLSGNTIYF.

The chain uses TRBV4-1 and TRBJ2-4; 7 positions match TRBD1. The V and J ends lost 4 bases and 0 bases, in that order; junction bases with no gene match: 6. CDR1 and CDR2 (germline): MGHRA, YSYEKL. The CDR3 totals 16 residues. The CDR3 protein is CASSLDRALAKNIQYF. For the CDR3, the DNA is TGCGCCAGCAGCCTCGACAGGGCCTTAGCCAAAAACATTCAGTACTTC.

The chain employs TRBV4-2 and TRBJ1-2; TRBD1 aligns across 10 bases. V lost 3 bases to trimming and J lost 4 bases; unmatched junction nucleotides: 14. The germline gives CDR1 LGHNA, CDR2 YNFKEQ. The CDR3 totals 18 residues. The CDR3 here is CASSQARGTGAYIYGYTF. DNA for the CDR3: TGTGCCAGCAGCCAGGCTCGGGGGACAGGGGCCTATATCTATGGCTACACCTTC.

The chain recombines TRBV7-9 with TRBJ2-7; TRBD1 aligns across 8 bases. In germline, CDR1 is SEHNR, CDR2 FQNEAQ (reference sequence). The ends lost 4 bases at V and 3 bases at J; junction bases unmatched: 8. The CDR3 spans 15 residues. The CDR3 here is CASSSDRAADYEQYF. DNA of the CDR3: TGTGCCAGCAGCTCGGACAGGGCGGCTGACTACGAGCAGTACTTC.

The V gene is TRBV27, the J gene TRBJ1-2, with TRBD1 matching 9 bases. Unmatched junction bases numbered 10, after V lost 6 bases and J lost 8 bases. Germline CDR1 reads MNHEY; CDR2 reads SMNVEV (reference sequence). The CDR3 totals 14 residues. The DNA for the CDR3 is TGTGCCAGCAGCTCCCAGGGGACAGGGTTGGGCTACACCTTC. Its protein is CASSSQGTGLGYTF.

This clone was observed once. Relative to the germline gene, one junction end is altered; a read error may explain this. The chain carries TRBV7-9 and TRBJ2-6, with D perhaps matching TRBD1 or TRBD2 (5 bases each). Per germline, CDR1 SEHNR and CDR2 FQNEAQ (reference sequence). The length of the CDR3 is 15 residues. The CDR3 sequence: CASSLDRTGADVLTF. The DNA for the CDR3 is TGTGCCAGCAGCTTAGACAGAACCGGGGCCGACGTCCTGACTTTC.

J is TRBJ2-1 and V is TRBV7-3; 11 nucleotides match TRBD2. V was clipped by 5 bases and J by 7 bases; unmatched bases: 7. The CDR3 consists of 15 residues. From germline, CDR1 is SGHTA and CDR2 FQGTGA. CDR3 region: CASSLLAGGRNEQFF. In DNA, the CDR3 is TGTGCCAGCAGCCTCCTAGCGGGGGGTCGTAATGAGCAGTTCTTC.

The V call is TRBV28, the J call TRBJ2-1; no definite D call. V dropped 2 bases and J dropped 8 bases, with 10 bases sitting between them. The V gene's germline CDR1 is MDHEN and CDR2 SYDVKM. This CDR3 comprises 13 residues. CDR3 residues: CASSLQKGDEQFF. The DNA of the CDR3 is TGTGCCAGCAGTTTACAGAAAGGCGATGAGCAGTTCTTC.

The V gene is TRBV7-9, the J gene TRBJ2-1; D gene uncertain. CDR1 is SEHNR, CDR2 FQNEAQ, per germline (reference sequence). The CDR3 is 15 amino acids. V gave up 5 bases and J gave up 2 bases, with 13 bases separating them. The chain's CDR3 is CASSPPQGPYNEQFF. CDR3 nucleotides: TGTGCCAGCAGCCCTCCCCAAGGTCCCTACAATGAGCAGTTCTTC.

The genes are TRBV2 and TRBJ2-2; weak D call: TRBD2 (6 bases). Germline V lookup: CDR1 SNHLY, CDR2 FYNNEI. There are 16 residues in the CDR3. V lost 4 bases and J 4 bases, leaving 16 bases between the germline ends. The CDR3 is CASSGRVRGSTGELFF. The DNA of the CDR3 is TGTGCCAGCAGTGGTCGCGTTCGGGGGTCCACCGGGGAGCTGTTTTTT.

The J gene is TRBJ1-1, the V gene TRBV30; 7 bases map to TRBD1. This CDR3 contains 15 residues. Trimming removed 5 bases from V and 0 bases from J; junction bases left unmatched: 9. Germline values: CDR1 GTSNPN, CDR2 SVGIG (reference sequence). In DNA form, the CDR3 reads TGTGCCTGGGGACAGGAGAATCGAATGAACACTGAAGCTTTCTTT. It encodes CAWGQENRMNTEAFF.

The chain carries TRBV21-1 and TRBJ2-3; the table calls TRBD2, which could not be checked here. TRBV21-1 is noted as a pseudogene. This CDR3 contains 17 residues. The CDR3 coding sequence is TGTGCCAGCAGCAAAGGAACGGGGGGCGGAAGCACAGATACGCAGTATTTT. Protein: CASSKGTGGGSTDTQYF.

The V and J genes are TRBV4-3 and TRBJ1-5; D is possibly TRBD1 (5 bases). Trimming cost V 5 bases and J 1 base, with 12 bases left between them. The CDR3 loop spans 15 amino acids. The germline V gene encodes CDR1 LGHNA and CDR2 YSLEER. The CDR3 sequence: CASSSWDLSNQPQHF. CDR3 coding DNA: TGCGCCAGCAGCTCCTGGGACTTAAGCAATCAGCCCCAGCATTTT.